This T cell receptor (beta chain) was found in a study of T cell repertoires in aging, cancer and after chemotherapy. About the study: Chronic lymphocytic leukemia patients on fludarabine- or bendamustine-based regimens gave paired samples before and after chemotherapy.

Rearranged V-D-J TRB sequences were amplified with a mixed TRB-A/B primer pool. Each CDR3 protein is one row after TCRdb ran MiXCR on the multiplex PCR reads. The repertoire includes 4,900 or so distinct CDR3 sequences, about two fifths of them detected once, and 6% to 7% sits in the top ten. General study points: In cancer patients, declining TCR diversity with age involved lost richness and lost evenness. Compared with age-matched healthy donors, untreated hematological or solid cancer patients showed higher blood TCR clonality.

Peripheral blood genomic DNA, not sorted cells or RNA, was the template. Per the germline V gene, CDR1 is MNHEY and CDR2 is SVGAGI. V was cut by 2 bases and J by 4 bases, with 8 bases left in between. The CDR3 has 14 amino acids. This clonotype was observed a few times. Its cognate antigen is unknown. The specimen was blood. The chain couples TRBV6-5 to TRBJ2-2, with no clear D. This sequence originates from a human donor with a blood cancer. The CDR3, as DNA: TGTGCCAGCAGTTACGATGGGATCACCGGGGAGCTGTTTTTT. The encoded protein is CASSYDGITGELFF.